Below are 16 T cell receptor beta chains sequenced from a single sample in a study of shared clonotypes between healthy human individuals. Here immunoSEQ multiplex PCR was the method, and the copy in TCRdb shows in-frame clones only, minus some. This sample carries around 1.9 million clones, 85% to 95% of them seen once, and the ten largest clones take about 1.5%. Terminally differentiated effector memory CD45RA+ cells were excluded from the naive CD8 cells, which were CD45RO-negative and positively selected for CCR7. Sequencing was done on a sample of naive CD8+ T cells from PBMCs. These receptors were obtained from a man aged 18 to 30 in good health. Some clones in this sample may be carry-over from other donors' samples.

The chain uses TRBV19 and TRBJ2-3; 10 nucleotides agree with TRBD1. CDR1 LNHDA and CDR2 SQIVND come from the germline V gene (reference sequence). J gave up 4 bases and V 5 bases, and 3 bases lay outside the gene matches. CDR3 length: 14 amino acids. In nucleotides, the CDR3 is TGTGCCAGTAGTCCCGGGACAGGGGCAGATACGCAGTATTTT. Its protein is CASSPGTGADTQYF.

On this clone itself: The same CDR3 is also encoded by other DNA sequences in this sample. This chain uses TRBV9 with TRBJ2-1; a weak D match, TRBD2 (6 bases). This CDR3 has 15 amino acids. Germline CDR1 SGDLS, CDR2 YYNGEE. Between the trimmed V and J ends, which lost 2 bases and 0 bases, there was a span of 9 bases. CDR3 loop: CASSVGLSSYNEQFF. CDR3 nucleotide sequence: TGTGCCAGCAGCGTGGGACTCAGCTCCTACAATGAGCAGTTCTTC.

V gene TRBV4-1 combines with J gene TRBJ2-1, with 13 bases fitting TRBD2. CDR3 size: 17 residues. J was trimmed by 5 bases and V by 5 bases; bases with no gene match: 9. Looked up from germline, CDR1 is MGHRA and CDR2 is YSYEKL. CDR3 in DNA: TGCGCCAGCAGCGGACTAGCGGGAGTAATGGGGAACAATGAGCAGTTCTTC. It translates to CASSGLAGVMGNNEQFF.

Note on this clone: Other DNA sequences in this sample translate to the same CDR3. CDR3 nucleotides: TGTGCCAGCAGTTTGTTGGGGATCGGGGAGCTGTTTTTT. Amino acid sequence: CASSLLGIGELFF. The chain is built from TRBV27 and TRBJ2-2; D unresolved. CDR1 and CDR2 from the germline V gene are MNHEY and SMNVEV (reference sequence). V lost 3 bases and J lost 7, with 9 bases in between. The CDR3 is 13 residues long.

The chain carries TRBV11-2 and TRBJ1-1, with D possibly being TRBD1 (6 bases). V gave up 3 bases and J gave up 3 bases, with 11 bases separating them. This CDR3 has 14 residues. In germline, CDR1 is SGHAT, CDR2 FQNNGV. The CDR3 DNA reads as TGTGCCAGCAGCTTCTGGGGGCTAGACACTGAAGCTTTCTTT. Encoded protein: CASSFWGLDTEAFF.

The CDR3 DNA reads as TGTGCCAGCAGCCTCGGGACTAGCGGGGAGCAGTTCTTC. Its translation is CASSLGTSGEQFF. This chain uses TRBV7-6 with TRBJ2-1; TRBD2 aligns across 12 bases. V trimming: 5 bases; J trimming: 10 bases; junction bases outside the gene matches: 3. Germline V CDR1 and CDR2: SGHVS, FNYEAQ. This CDR3 comprises 13 residues.

The V call is TRBV4-1, the J call TRBJ2-7; D unclear. The ends were cut back, 0 bases at V and 3 bases at J, with 6 bases in the middle. The V gene's germline CDR1 is MGHRA and CDR2 YSYEKL. CDR3 length equals 13 residues. CDR3 nucleotide sequence: TGCGCCAGCAGCCAAGACAGTTTCTACGAGCAGTACTTC. Amino acids: CASSQDSFYEQYF.

The CDR3 sequence is CASSLQGMYEQYF. The CDR3 DNA reads TGTGCCAGCAGTTTACAGGGAATGTACGAGCAGTACTTC. The rearrangement uses TRBV27 and TRBJ2-7; D perhaps matches TRBD1 (5 bases). Trimming removed 2 bases from V and 4 bases from J, with 9 bases in between. Germline values: CDR1 MNHEY, CDR2 SMNVEV (reference sequence). This CDR3 spans 13 amino acids.

The chain links TRBV6-5 to TRBJ1-5; D call uncertain. The ends were cut back, 4 bases at V and 2 bases at J, with 9 bases in the middle. Germline V gene sequence: CDR1 MNHEY, CDR2 SVGAGI. This CDR3 has 14 amino acids. As DNA, the CDR3 is TGTGCCAGCAGTTTCGCAGAAGGCAATCAGCCCCAGCATTTT. It yields the protein CASSFAEGNQPQHF.

The chain recombines TRBV15 with TRBJ2-2, with unresolved D. CDR1 and CDR2 (germline): LNHNV, YYDKDF (reference sequence). V was cut by 4 bases and J by 1 base, with 7 bases left in between. CDR3 length: 14 amino acids. Here the CDR3 reads CATSKEGNTGELFF. In DNA form, the CDR3 reads TGTGCCACCAGCAAAGAAGGGAACACCGGGGAGCTGTTTTTT. The whole variable domain, remainder taken from reference TRBV15 and TRBJ2-2, is DAMVIQNPRYQVTQFGKPVTLSCSQTLNHNVMYWYQQKSSQAPKLLFHYYDKDFNNEADTPDNFQSRRPNTSFCFLDIRSPGLGDTAMYLCATSKEGNTGELFFGEGSRLTVL.

This chain links TRBV7-9 with TRBJ2-3; D may be TRBD2 (5 bases). CDR1 is SEHNR and CDR2 is FQNEAQ in the germline V gene (reference sequence). Between the trimmed V and J ends, which lost 1 base and 2 bases, there was a span of 13 bases. The CDR3 sequence is 16 residues long. The CDR3 DNA is TGTGCCAGCAGCTTAGACTGGAGGACCACCACAGATACGCAGTATTTT. Protein sequence: CASSLDWRTTTDTQYF.

This clone appeared once. The gene calls are TRBV10-3 and TRBJ2-5, with D tentatively TRBD1 (7 bases). The DNA end is a closer match to TRBJ2-7, so the J assignment may be wrong. Germline lookup yields CDR1 ENHRY and CDR2 SYGVKD. This CDR3 is 12 amino acids long. The CDR3 DNA is TGTGCCACCGCAGGGGGGAAATACGAGCAGTACTTC. Residues: CATAGGKYEQYF.

J is TRBJ2-5 and V is TRBV10-3, with D possibly being TRBD2 (5 bases). The germline gives CDR1 ENHRY, CDR2 SYGVKD. The CDR3 loop spans 13 amino acids. Trimming removed 2 bases at V and 5 bases at J, with 9 bases between. The CDR3 DNA reads as TGTGCCATCAGTGAGCCGGGGTTGGAGACCCAGTACTTC. Protein sequence: CAISEPGLETQYF.

The chain links TRBV7-6 to TRBJ2-3; 7 nucleotides line up with TRBD2. With V trimmed by 3 bases and J by 1 base, 22 bases remained unmatched. This CDR3 is built from 21 residues. The germline V gene encodes CDR1 SGHVS and CDR2 FNYEAQ. The CDR3, as DNA: TGTGCCAGCAGCTTGGTGGCCCCCCAGCGGGGTGCCCCGGGCGGCACAGATACGCAGTATTTT. Translating gives CASSLVAPQRGAPGGTDTQYF. The full variable domain, in which reference TRBV7-6 and TRBJ2-3 provide the parts outside the CDR3, is GAGVSQSPRYKVTKRGQDVALRCDPISGHVSLYWYRQALGQGPEFLTYFNYEAQQDKSGLPNDRFSAERPEGSISTLTIQRTEQRDSAMYRCASSLVAPQRGAPGGTDTQYFGPGTRLTVL.

The chain couples TRBV29-1 to TRBJ1-4; D possibly corresponds to TRBD1 (6 bases). This CDR3 spans 15 amino acids. Germline lookup yields CDR1 SQVTM and CDR2 ANQGSEA. The V gene lost 4 bases and the J gene lost 2 bases, with 14 bases spanning the gap. CDR3 bases: TGCAGCGTTGGAGAGGGGGTAGGGACTAATGAAAAACTGTTTTTT. It encodes CSVGEGVGTNEKLFF. Supplemented by reference TRBV29-1 and TRBJ1-4, the full variable domain reads SAVISQKPSRDICQRGTSLTIQCQVDSQVTMMFWYRQQPGQSLTLIATANQGSEATYESGFVIDKFPISRPNLTFSTLTVSNMSPEDSSIYLCSVGEGVGTNEKLFFGSGTQLSVL.

The rearrangement uses TRBV13 and TRBJ2-1; 7 positions match TRBD2. J lost 6 bases, V lost 5 bases, and 10 bases had no gene match. The CDR3 loop spans 15 amino acids. Looked up from germline, CDR1 is PRHDT and CDR2 is FYEKMQ (reference sequence). The DNA for the CDR3 is TGTGCCAGCAGCCCCCGGGACTACCAAGCCAATGAGCAGTTCTTC. Protein sequence: CASSPRDYQANEQFF.